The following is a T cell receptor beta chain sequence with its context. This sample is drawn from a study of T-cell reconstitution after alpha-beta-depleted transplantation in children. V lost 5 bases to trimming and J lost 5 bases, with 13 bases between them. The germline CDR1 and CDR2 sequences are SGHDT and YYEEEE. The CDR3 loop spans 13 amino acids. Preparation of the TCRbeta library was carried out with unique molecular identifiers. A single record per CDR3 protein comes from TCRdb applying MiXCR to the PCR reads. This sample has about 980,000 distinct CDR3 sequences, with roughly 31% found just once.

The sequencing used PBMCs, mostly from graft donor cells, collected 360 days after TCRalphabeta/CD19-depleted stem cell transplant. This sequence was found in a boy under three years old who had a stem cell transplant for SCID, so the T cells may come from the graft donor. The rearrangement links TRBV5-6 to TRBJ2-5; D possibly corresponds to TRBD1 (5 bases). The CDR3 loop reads CASSLQVEETQYF. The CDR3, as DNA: TGTGCCAGCAGTTTACAGGTGGAGGAGACCCAGTACTTC.